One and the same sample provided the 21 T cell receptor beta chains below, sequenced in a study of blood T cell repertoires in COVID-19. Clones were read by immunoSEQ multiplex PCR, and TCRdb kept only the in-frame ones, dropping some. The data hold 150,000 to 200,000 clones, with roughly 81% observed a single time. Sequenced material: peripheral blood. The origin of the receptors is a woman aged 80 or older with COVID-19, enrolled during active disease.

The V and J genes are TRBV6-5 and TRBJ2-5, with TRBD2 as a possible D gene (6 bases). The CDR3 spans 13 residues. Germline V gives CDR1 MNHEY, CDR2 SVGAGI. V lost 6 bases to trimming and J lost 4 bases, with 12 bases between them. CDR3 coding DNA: TGTGCCAGCAGCCGCTTGGGGGGAGAGACCCAGTACTTC. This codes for CASSRLGGETQYF.

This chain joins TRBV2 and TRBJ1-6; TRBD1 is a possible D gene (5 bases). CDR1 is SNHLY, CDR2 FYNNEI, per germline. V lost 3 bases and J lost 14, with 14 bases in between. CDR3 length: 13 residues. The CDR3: CASSDRDRSTLHF. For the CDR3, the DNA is TGTGCCAGCAGTGATAGAGACAGATCGACCCTCCACTTT.

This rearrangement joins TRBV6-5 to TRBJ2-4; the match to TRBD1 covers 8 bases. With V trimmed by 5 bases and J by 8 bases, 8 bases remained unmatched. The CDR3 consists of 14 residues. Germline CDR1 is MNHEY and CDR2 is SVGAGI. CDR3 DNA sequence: TGTGCCAGCAGTCAGGACAGGGACTGGGACATTCAGTACTTC. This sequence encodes CASSQDRDWDIQYF.

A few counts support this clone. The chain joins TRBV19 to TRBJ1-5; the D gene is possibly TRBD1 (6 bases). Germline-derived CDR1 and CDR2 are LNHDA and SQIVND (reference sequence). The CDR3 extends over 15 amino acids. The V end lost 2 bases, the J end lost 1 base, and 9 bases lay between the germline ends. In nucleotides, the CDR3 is TGTGCCAGTAGTATATACAGGGAGAGCAATCAGCCCCAGCATTTT. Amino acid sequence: CASSIYRESNQPQHF.

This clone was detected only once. As DNA, the CDR3 is TGTGCCATCAGTGAGTCGACAGGTACTGGCTACACCTTC. Encoded protein: CAISESTGTGYTF. The V and J genes are TRBV10-3 and TRBJ1-2; D possibly corresponds to TRBD1 (6 bases). Germline V lookup: CDR1 ENHRY, CDR2 SYGVKD. The CDR3 runs 13 residues. V lost 0 bases, J lost 7 bases, and 9 bases lay in between.

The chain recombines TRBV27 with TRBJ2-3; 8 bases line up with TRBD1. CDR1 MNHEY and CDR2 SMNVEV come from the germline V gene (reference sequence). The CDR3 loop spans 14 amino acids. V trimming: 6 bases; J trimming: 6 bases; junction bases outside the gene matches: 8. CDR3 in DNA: TGTGCCAGCAGGAATTCAGGGGGCCTCGATACGCAGTATTTT. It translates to CASRNSGGLDTQYF.

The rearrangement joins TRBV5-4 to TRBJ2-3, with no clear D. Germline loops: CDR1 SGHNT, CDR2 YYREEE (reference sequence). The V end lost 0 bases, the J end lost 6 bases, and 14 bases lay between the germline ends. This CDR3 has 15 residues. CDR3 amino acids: CASSLGSQTTDTQYF. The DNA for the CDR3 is TGTGCCAGCAGCTTGGGGAGCCAAACCACTGATACGCAGTATTTT.

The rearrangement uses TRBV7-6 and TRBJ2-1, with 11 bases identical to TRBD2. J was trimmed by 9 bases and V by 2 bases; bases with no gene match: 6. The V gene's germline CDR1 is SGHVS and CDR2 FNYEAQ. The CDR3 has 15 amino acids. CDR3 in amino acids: CASSLRLAGGGEQFF. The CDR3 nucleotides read TGTGCCAGCAGCTTACGTCTAGCGGGAGGAGGTGAGCAGTTCTTC.

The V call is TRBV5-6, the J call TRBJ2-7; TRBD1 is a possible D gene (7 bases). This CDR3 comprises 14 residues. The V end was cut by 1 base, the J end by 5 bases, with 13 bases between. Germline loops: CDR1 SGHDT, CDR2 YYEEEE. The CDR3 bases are TGTGCCAGCAGCTTGCTCCAGGGGGGACACGAGCAGTACTTC. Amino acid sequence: CASSLLQGGHEQYF.

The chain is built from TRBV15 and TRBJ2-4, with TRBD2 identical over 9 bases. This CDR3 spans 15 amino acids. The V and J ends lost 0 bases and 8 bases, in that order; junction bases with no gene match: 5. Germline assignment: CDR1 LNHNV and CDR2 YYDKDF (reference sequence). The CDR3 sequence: CATSRDGSGRDIQYF. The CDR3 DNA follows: TGTGCCACCAGCAGAGATGGTAGCGGGAGAGACATTCAGTACTTC.

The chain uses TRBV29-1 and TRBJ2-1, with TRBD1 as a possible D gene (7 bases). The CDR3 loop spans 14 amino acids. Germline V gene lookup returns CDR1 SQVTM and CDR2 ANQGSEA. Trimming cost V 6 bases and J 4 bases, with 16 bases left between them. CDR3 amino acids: CSVTRGTAYNEQFF. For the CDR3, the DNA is TGCAGCGTCACTCGGGGGACAGCTTACAATGAGCAGTTCTTC.

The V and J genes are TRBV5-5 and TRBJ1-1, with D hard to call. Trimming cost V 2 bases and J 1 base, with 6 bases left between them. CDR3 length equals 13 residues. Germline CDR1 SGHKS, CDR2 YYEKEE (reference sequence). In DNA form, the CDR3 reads TGTGCCAGCAGCTTTCACACGAACACTGAAGCTTTCTTT. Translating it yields CASSFHTNTEAFF.

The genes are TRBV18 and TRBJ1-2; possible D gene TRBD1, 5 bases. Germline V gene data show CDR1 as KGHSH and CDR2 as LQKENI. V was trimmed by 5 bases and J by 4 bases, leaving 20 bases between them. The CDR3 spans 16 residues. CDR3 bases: TGTGCCAGCTCATCTAGCGGGGCTATATTGGGCTATGGCTACACCTTC. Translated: CASSSSGAILGYGYTF.

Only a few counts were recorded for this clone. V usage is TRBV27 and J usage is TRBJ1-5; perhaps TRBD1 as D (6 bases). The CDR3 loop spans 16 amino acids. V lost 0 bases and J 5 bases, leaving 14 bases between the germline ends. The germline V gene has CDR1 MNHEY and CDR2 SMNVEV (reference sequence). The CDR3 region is CASSLSAGDTYQPQHF. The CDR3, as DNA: TGTGCCAGCAGTTTATCAGCAGGGGATACCTATCAGCCCCAGCATTTT.

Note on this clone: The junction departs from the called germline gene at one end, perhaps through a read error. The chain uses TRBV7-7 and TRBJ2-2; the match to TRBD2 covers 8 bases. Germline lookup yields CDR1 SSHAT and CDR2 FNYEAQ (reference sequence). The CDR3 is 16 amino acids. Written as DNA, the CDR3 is TGTGCTAGCAGCCCCTTAGCGGGACGTAACACCGGGGAGCTGTTTTTT. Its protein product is CASSPLAGRNTGELFF.

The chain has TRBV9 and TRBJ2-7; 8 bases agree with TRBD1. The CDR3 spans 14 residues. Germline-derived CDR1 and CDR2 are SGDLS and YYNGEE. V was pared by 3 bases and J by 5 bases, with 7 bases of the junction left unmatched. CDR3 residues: CASSAAGGGDEQYF. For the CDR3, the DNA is TGTGCCAGCAGCGCGGCAGGGGGCGGCGACGAGCAGTACTTC. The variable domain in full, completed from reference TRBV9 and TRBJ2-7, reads DSGVTQTPKHLITATGQRVTLRCSPRSGDLSVYWYQQSLDQGLQFLIQYYNGEERAKGNILERFSAQQFPDLHSELNLSSLELGDSALYFCASSAAGGGDEQYFGPGTRLTVT.

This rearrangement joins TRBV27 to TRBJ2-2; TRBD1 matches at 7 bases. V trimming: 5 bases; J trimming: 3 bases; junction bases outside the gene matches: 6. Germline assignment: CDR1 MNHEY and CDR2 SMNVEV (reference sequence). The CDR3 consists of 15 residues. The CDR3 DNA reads TGTGCCAGCAGTAGGGGGCCTAGTTACACCGGGGAGCTGTTTTTT. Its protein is CASSRGPSYTGELFF.

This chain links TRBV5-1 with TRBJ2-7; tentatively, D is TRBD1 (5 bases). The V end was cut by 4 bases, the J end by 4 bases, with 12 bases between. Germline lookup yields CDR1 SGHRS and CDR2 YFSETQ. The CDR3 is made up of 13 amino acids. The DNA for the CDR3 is TGCGCCAGCAGCACCGGACATGCTTACGAGCAGTACTTC. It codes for CASSTGHAYEQYF.

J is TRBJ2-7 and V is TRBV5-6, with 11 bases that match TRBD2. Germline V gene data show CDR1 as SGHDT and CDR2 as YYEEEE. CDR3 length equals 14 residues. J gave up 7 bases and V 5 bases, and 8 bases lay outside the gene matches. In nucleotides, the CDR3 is TGTGCCAGCAGATTTAGCGGGGGGGCCCGAGAGCAGTACTTC. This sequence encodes CASRFSGGAREQYF.

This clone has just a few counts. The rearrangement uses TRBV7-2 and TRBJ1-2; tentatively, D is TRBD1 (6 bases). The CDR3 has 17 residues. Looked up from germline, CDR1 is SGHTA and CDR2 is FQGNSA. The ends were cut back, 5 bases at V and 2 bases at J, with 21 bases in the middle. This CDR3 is CASSTETGTIINYGYTF. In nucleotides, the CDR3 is TGTGCCAGCAGCACCGAAACCGGGACAATTATAAACTATGGCTACACCTTC.

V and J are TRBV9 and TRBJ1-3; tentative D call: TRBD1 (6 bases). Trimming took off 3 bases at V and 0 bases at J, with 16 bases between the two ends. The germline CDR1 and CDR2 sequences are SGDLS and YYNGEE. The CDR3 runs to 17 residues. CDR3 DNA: TGTGCCAGCAGCGGACAGGTGTCCGCGGGCTCTGGAAACACCATATATTTT. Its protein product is CASSGQVSAGSGNTIYF.